This is a list of T cell receptor beta chains from one sample in a study of blood T cell repertoires in COVID-19. The assay was immunoSEQ multiplex PCR, and TCRdb's table has in-frame clones only and misses some. The sample has about 190,000 clones; 70% to 80% are singletons. What was sequenced was peripheral blood. Receptors were obtained from a woman in her forties or fifties with acute or convalescent COVID-19. Each CDR3 is given with its conserved first and last residue.

v_gene	j_gene	CDR3aa
TRBV10-3	TRBJ2-1	CAISANGGGNEQFF
TRBV5-8	TRBJ2-3	CASSLPSGGTDTQYF
TRBV27	TRBJ1-1	CASRTDRVGNTEAFF
TRBV30	TRBJ1-2	CAWRGGTYGYTF
TRBV6-5	TRBJ1-3	CASSRDSASGNTIYF
TRBV5-6	TRBJ2-7	CASSLSGTGPWQQYF
TRBV5-1	TRBJ2-1	CASSLRPLGLSSYNEQFF
TRBV24-1	TRBJ1-1	CATSDGVPNTEAFF
TRBV6-5	TRBJ2-1	CASTSGLHAEQFF
TRBV7-9	TRBJ1-5	CACLIGDSGNQPQHF
TRBV30	TRBJ1-1	CAWSPYLPTGDAFF
TRBV28	TRBJ2-1	CASRYRGLAAIEQFF
TRBV6-5	TRBJ1-4	CATQTTTNEKLFF
TRBV9	TRBJ1-3	CASSTDSSSGNTIYF